One sample yielded the 17 T cell receptor beta chains listed below, sequenced in a study of blood T cell repertoires in COVID-19. Profiling relied on immunoSEQ multiplex PCR, and the TCRdb table lists in-frame clones only, not all of them. The profile shows over 250,000 clones, roughly 87% of them singletons. Source material: peripheral blood. These receptor sequences come from a human donor in a cohort sampled during active COVID-19.

The chain uses TRBV7-9 and TRBJ2-3; D gene ambiguous. The CDR3 spans 15 residues. Trimming pared 1 base from V and 3 bases from J, leaving 11 bases between. CDR1 SEHNR and CDR2 FQNEAQ come from the germline V gene (reference sequence). The CDR3 DNA follows: TGTGCCAGCAGCTTAGAGGCAGGATTTACAGATACGCAGTATTTT. Translated, it gives CASSLEAGFTDTQYF.

This clone has just a few counts. The rearrangement uses TRBV10-1 and TRBJ2-2; D is unresolved. Trimming pared 6 bases from V and 8 bases from J, leaving 13 bases between. The CDR3 consists of 13 residues. CDR1 WNHNN and CDR2 SYGVQD come from the germline V gene (reference sequence). This CDR3 reads CASRFSLTGELFF. The CDR3 nucleotides are TGCGCCAGCAGATTCTCACTAACGGGGGAGCTGTTTTTT.

The chain joins TRBV27 to TRBJ1-4, with D unresolved. V was pared by 4 bases and J by 6 bases, with 12 bases between. The germline V gene has CDR1 MNHEY and CDR2 SMNVEV (reference sequence). There are 14 residues in the CDR3. This chain's CDR3 is CASSSWIEDEKLFF. The DNA of the CDR3 is TGTGCCAGCAGTTCCTGGATAGAGGATGAAAAACTGTTTTTT.

This clone was counted a few times. This sequence joins TRBV7-3 and TRBJ1-2, with unresolved D. Between the trimmed V and J ends, which lost 5 bases and 2 bases, there was a span of 9 bases. The germline V gene encodes CDR1 SGHTA and CDR2 FQGTGA. The CDR3 totals 13 residues. This chain's CDR3 is CASSPDGNYGYTF. The CDR3 nucleotides read TGTGCCAGCAGCCCAGACGGGAACTATGGCTACACCTTC.

CDR3 protein: CASSHLPGQGGNEQFF. The CDR3, as DNA: TGCGCCAGCAGCCACCTTCCCGGACAGGGAGGGAATGAGCAGTTCTTC. The V and J genes are TRBV4-1 and TRBJ2-1, with a possible D match to TRBD1 (8 bases). V was cut by 3 bases and J by 7 bases, with 19 bases left in between. This CDR3 spans 16 amino acids. Germline V gene data show CDR1 as MGHRA and CDR2 as YSYEKL.

This sequence joins TRBV9 and TRBJ1-3; D may be TRBD1 (6 bases). CDR1 is SGDLS and CDR2 is YYNGEE in the germline V gene. Trimming removed 2 bases from V and 2 bases from J, with 11 bases in between. The CDR3 loop spans 15 amino acids. Here the CDR3 reads CASSVDRPPGNTIYF. The CDR3 coding sequence is TGTGCCAGCAGCGTTGACAGGCCTCCTGGAAACACCATATATTTT.

The chain employs TRBV19 and TRBJ2-5, with a tentative D call TRBD1 (6 bases). The CDR3 runs to 12 residues. Trimming removed 8 bases at V and 2 bases at J, with 9 bases between. Looked up from germline, CDR1 is LNHDA and CDR2 is SQIVND (reference sequence). The DNA for the CDR3 is TGTGCCAGTCATGACAGGCAAGAGACCCAGTACTTC. It translates to CASHDRQETQYF.

This clone was observed a single time. The V gene is TRBV9, the J gene TRBJ1-6; D call uncertain. From germline, CDR1 is SGDLS and CDR2 YYNGEE. This CDR3 is built from 13 residues. The V end lost 0 bases, the J end lost 9 bases, and 7 bases lay between the germline ends. CDR3 in DNA: TGTGCCAGCAGCGTAGAGAGCGTTTCACCCCTCCACTTT. This sequence encodes CASSVESVSPLHF.

This clone was counted between two and nine times. The rearrangement uses TRBV28 and TRBJ1-6; 11 positions agree with TRBD1. CDR1 MDHEN and CDR2 SYDVKM come from the germline V gene. CDR3 size: 16 residues. With V trimmed by 3 bases and J by 9 bases, 7 bases remained unmatched. CDR3 sequence reads: CASSLPPGTGGSPLHF. CDR3 nucleotides: TGTGCCAGCAGTTTGCCTCCCGGGACAGGGGGTTCACCCCTCCACTTT.

CDR3 region: CASSAEGPGELFF. The CDR3 nucleotides read TGTGCCAGCAGCGCAGAGGGCCCCGGGGAGCTGTTTTTT. The V call is TRBV9, the J call TRBJ2-2; weak D call: TRBD2 (5 bases). The CDR3 has 13 amino acids. The ends were cut back, 3 bases at V and 6 bases at J, with 9 bases in the middle. Per germline, CDR1 SGDLS and CDR2 YYNGEE.

This clone was picked up one time. CDR3 bases: TGTGCCAGCAGCCACTCCCGGGACAGCTCTGGGGCCAACGTCCTGACTTTC. Protein product: CASSHSRDSSGANVLTF. The chain employs TRBV9 and TRBJ2-6; TRBD1 agrees at 7 bases. The V segment lost 4 bases and the J segment 0 bases; nucleotides outside the gene matches: 7. Germline CDR1 is SGDLS and CDR2 is YYNGEE. The CDR3 is 17 residues long.

The rearrangement joins TRBV6-2 or TRBV6-3 to TRBJ2-1; no clear D gene. With 5 bases removed from V and 8 bases from J, the gap between germline ends came to 10 bases. The germline V gene has CDR1 MNHEY and CDR2 SVGEGT. The CDR3 has 12 amino acids. Here the CDR3 reads CASSPDFDEQFF. As DNA, the CDR3 is TGTGCCAGCAGTCCCGACTTTGATGAGCAGTTCTTC.

The chain couples TRBV19 to TRBJ2-7; maybe TRBD1 (6 bases). The CDR3 has 13 amino acids. V was shortened by 5 bases and J by 7 bases, with 15 bases between the two germline ends. Germline V lookup: CDR1 LNHDA, CDR2 SQIVND (reference sequence). The CDR3 nucleotides read TGTGCCAGTAGTGTACAGGGTAGCTGGGAGCAGTACTTC. Translated: CASSVQGSWEQYF.

The CDR3 bases are TGTGCCAGCAGCTTGGGCATACAACCGAATGAAAAACTGTTTTTT. It codes for CASSLGIQPNEKLFF. J is TRBJ1-4 and V is TRBV7-9; D is unresolved. Germline lookup yields CDR1 SEHNR and CDR2 FQNEAQ (reference sequence). CDR3 size: 15 residues. V lost 3 bases to trimming and J lost 5 bases, with 13 bases between them.

The chain is built from TRBV27 and TRBJ1-4; D perhaps matches TRBD1 (6 bases). CDR1 and CDR2 (germline): MNHEY, SMNVEV (reference sequence). V was clipped by 4 bases and J by 3 bases, with 9 bases between them. This CDR3 is built from 14 residues. CDR3 sequence (DNA): TGTGCCAGCAGTTACAGGGCCCCTAATGAAAAACTGTTTTTT. As protein: CASSYRAPNEKLFF.

The chain is built from TRBV5-8 and TRBJ2-7; possibly TRBD2 for D (5 bases). CDR1 SGHTS and CDR2 YDEGEE come from the germline V gene. Trimming pared 0 bases from V and 4 bases from J, leaving 8 bases between. This CDR3 comprises 13 residues. Here the CDR3 DNA reads TGTGCCAGCAGCTTGGCCAGGAGGTACGAGCAGTACTTC. Residues: CASSLARRYEQYF.

J is TRBJ2-7 and V is TRBV11-2; a possible D gene is TRBD2 (6 bases). The V gene lost 5 bases and the J gene lost 4 bases, with 21 bases spanning the gap. There are 16 residues in the CDR3. The germline CDR1 and CDR2 sequences are SGHAT and FQNNGV. In DNA form, the CDR3 reads TGTGCCAGCAGCCTGTCCTTTACAGCGGGCCAATACGAGCAGTACTTC. Amino acids: CASSLSFTAGQYEQYF.